The 22 T cell receptor beta chains listed next were all sequenced from one sample in a study of tumor and adjacent non-tumor tissue in lung cancer. No cell sorting was done before RNA was extracted from the tissue. More than 3 cm separated this lung sample from the edge of the tumor. TCRbeta libraries were built with three rounds of nested PCR, modified from ARM-PCR. In TCRdb, the multiplex PCR reads were re-called with MiXCR into one record per CDR3 protein. This sample has some 100,000 distinct CDR3 sequences; roughly two thirds occur once, and the top ten carry around a fifth. The sequencing input was distant non-tumor lung tissue. The receptors come from a man younger than 45 with non-small cell lung cancer.

This clonotype came up many times. The V call is TRBV29-1, the J call TRBJ2-7; 7 bases line up with TRBD1. The V segment lost 2 bases and the J segment 7 bases; nucleotides outside the gene matches: 14. The CDR3 covers 15 residues. CDR1 is SQVTM and CDR2 is ANQGSEA in the germline V gene. The CDR3 spells CSVEQPDRTSGEQYF. In DNA, the CDR3 is TGCAGCGTTGAACAGCCGGACAGGACTTCGGGGGAGCAGTACTTC.

This clonotype came up many times. The chain is built from TRBV29-1 and TRBJ2-7, with D uncertain. The germline V and J ends were trimmed by 3 bases and 5 bases, with 5 bases remaining between them. Per germline, CDR1 SQVTM and CDR2 ANQGSEA. This CDR3 contains 10 residues. CDR3 sequence reads: CSVESDEQYF. CDR3 bases: TGCAGCGTTGAGTCGGACGAGCAGTACTTC.

On this clonotype: The conserved phenylalanine or tryptophan normally closing the CDR3 is absent here, so this likely arose from a read error. The chain joins TRBV6-5 to TRBJ1-2, with TRBD1 matching over 7 bases. The CDR3 has 15 residues. Per the germline V gene, CDR1 is MNHEY and CDR2 is SVGAGI. The CDR3 DNA reads TGTGCCATCAGTTACTCGCAGGGGGCTAACTATGGCTACACCTTA. It encodes CAISYSQGANYGYTL.

This sequence joins TRBV4-2 and TRBJ1-3; D gene unclear. The V and J ends lost 6 bases and 3 bases respectively, with 15 bases between them. Germline V CDR1 and CDR2: LGHNA, YNFKEQ. This CDR3 has 15 amino acids. The DNA of the CDR3 is TGTGCCAGCAGGCCCCTCGGAGGGATTGGAAACACCATATATTTT. Protein product: CASRPLGGIGNTIYF.

J is TRBJ1-2 and V is TRBV11-3; D is possibly TRBD1 (6 bases). Trimming pared 7 bases from V and 2 bases from J, leaving 14 bases between. CDR1 and CDR2 (germline): SGHNT, YENEEA. The CDR3 is 14 residues long. DNA for the CDR3: TGTGCCAGCATCGCAGGACAGACGAACTATGGCTACACCTTC. This encodes CASIAGQTNYGYTF. Looking up the rest from reference TRBV11-3 and TRBJ1-2 gives the full variable domain: EAGVVQSPRYKIIEKKQPVAFWCNPISGHNTLYWYLQNLGQGPELLIRYENEEAVDDSQLPKDRFSAERLKGVDSTLKIQPAELGDSAVYLCASIAGQTNYGYTFGSGTRLTVV.

Details on this clonotype: The conserved phenylalanine or tryptophan is not found at the CDR3 terminus, so this likely reflects a read error. The chain has TRBV20-1 and TRBJ2-5; TRBD1 matches at 12 bases. This CDR3 region has 17 residues. Trimming took 6 bases from V and 1 from J; bases not matched to a gene: 12. Germline V CDR1 and CDR2: DFQATT, SNEGSKA (reference sequence). For the CDR3, the DNA is TGCAGTGCCGCCGGGACAGGGGGCCGGAGGAGCCAAGAGACCCAGTACCTC. Translated, it gives CSAAGTGGRRSQETQYL.

This clonotype came up a few times. This may arise from a read error, as a much more abundant clone is one base away. V is TRBV4-1 and J is TRBJ1-2, with 7 bases matching TRBD1. Looked up from germline, CDR1 is MGHRA and CDR2 is YSYEKL. CDR3 length: 15 residues. CDR3 region: CASSQVRGQSYGHTF. The CDR3 DNA reads as TGCGCCAGCAGCCAAGTTAGGGGGCAGTCGTATGGCCACACCTTC.

In its sample, this clonotype was seen many times. This chain uses TRBV20-1 with TRBJ1-4, with 7 bases aligning to TRBD1. The germline V gene has CDR1 DFQATT and CDR2 SNEGSKA (reference sequence). V trimming: 6 bases; J trimming: 5 bases; junction bases outside the gene matches: 9. CDR3 length: 14 amino acids. In DNA form, the CDR3 reads TGCAGTGCCTCGACACAGGGGTTGAATGAAAAACTGTTTTTT. It codes for CSASTQGLNEKLFF.

With respect to this clonotype: The final CDR3 position lacks the conserved phenylalanine or tryptophan, pointing to a likely read error. The V call is TRBV6-2 or TRBV6-3, the J call TRBJ2-1; 9 bases line up with TRBD1. CDR1 is MNHEY and CDR2 is SVGEGT in the germline V gene. The CDR3 totals 20 residues. Here the CDR3 reads CVSNYSAGQGYLSSYNEQFY. The CDR3 nucleotides are TGTGTCAGCAATTACTCGGCGGGACAGGGCTACCTAAGCTCCTACAATGAGCAGTTCTAC.

This clonotype was detected a few times. V usage is TRBV2 and J usage is TRBJ2-1; D is uncertain. The V end lost 10 bases, the J end lost 7 bases, and 11 bases lay between the germline ends. The length of the CDR3 is 11 residues. From germline, CDR1 is SNHLY and CDR2 FYNNEI. CDR3 loop: CAITVVNEQFF. The CDR3 region has the DNA TGTGCCATCACCGTGGTGAATGAGCAGTTCTTC.

Notes on this clonotype: A much larger clone sits a single nucleotide away, making a read error possible. V is TRBV12-5 and J is TRBJ1-1; D is unresolved. Trimming stripped 3 bases from V and 4 bases from J, with 15 bases between. This CDR3 is 15 amino acids long. Germline V gives CDR1 LGHNT, CDR2 FRNRAP. For the CDR3, the DNA is TGTGCTAGTGGTTTTGGGGAAAGAATGAGCACTGAAGCTTTCTTT. Translation gives CASGFGERMSTEAFF.

A remark on this clonotype: This likely comes from a read error, as the CDR3 has no conserved phenylalanine or tryptophan at its end. The V gene is TRBV6-2 or TRBV6-3, the J gene TRBJ2-2, with 7 bases that match TRBD2. The J segment lost 2 bases and the V segment lost 2 bases, leaving 11 bases of the junction unmatched. Germline-derived CDR1 and CDR2 are MNHEY and SVGEGT. This CDR3 region has 18 residues. Here the CDR3 reads CASSYPTRGVINTGELFL. CDR3 bases: TGTGCCAGCAGTTACCCCACCCGGGGGGTGATTAACACCGGGGAGCTGTTTCTT.

Comment on this clonotype: This could be a read error, since a much larger clone is one nucleotide away. This sequence joins TRBV10-3 and TRBJ2-1; 11 bases match TRBD2. The V gene end was trimmed by 5 bases and the J gene end by 6 bases; junction bases not matched to a gene: 6. The length of the CDR3 is 15 residues. Germline-derived CDR1 and CDR2 are ENHRY and SYGVKD. CDR3 DNA sequence: TGTGCCATCAGTTCTAGCGGGGGGCGCTTCAATGAGCAGTTCTTC. Protein: CAISSSGGRFNEQFF.

A remark on this clonotype: Mismatch with germline at one junction end may stem from a read error. The V and J genes are TRBV11-2 and TRBJ1-1; D remains unclear. Germline values: CDR1 SGHAT, CDR2 FQNNGV. The CDR3 runs to 13 residues. CDR3 in DNA: TGTGCCAGTAGCTTAGTAGGAAGCACTGAATCTTTCTTT. This encodes CASSLVGSTESFF.

V and J are TRBV12-3 or TRBV12-4 and TRBJ2-7; D gene ambiguous. V was trimmed by 3 bases and J by 10 bases, leaving 13 bases between them. The CDR3 is made up of 12 amino acids. CDR3 region: CASSLSSAEQYF. The CDR3 DNA reads as TGTGCCAGCAGTTTGAGTAGTGCCGAACAGTACTTC.

About this clonotype itself: A read error may produce the germline difference seen at one junction end. This chain links TRBV6-1 with TRBJ1-1, with D perhaps TRBD1 (5 bases). The CDR3 has 14 residues. CDR1 and CDR2 (germline): MNHNS, SASEGT. CDR3 residues: CASSPVGGNTEVFF. CDR3 sequence (DNA): TGTGCCAGCAGTCCGGTCGGGGGGAACACTGAAGTTTTCTTT.

Notes on this clonotype: The conserved final phenylalanine or tryptophan is absent from the CDR3, which likely points to a read error. This chain links TRBV6-5 with TRBJ1-1; TRBD1 matches 8 bases. The CDR3 runs 14 residues. Trimming cost V 4 bases and J 11 bases; bases outside gene matches: 12. The V gene's germline CDR1 is MNHEY and CDR2 SVGAGI. The CDR3 loop is CASSSHNLQGVAFL. CDR3 coding DNA: TGTGCCAGCAGTTCACACAACCTACAGGGGGTGGCTTTCCTT.

This clonotype has just one count. The final CDR3 position lacks the conserved phenylalanine or tryptophan, pointing to a likely read error. The V gene is TRBV11-2, the J gene TRBJ1-1; D unclear. The germline V gene has CDR1 SGHAT and CDR2 FQNNGV. The CDR3 runs 14 residues. Between the trimmed V and J ends, which lost 8 bases and 1 base, there was a span of 14 bases. The CDR3 DNA is TGTGCCAGCTGCAGAGGACGGGGGAACACTGAAGCTTTCCTT. It specifies CASCRGRGNTEAFL.

This clonotype was seen ten or more times. The chain uses TRBV5-5 and TRBJ2-7; D perhaps matches TRBD1 (6 bases). This CDR3 is built from 15 residues. Germline V gene data show CDR1 as SGHKS and CDR2 as YYEKEE (reference sequence). Deletions cut 0 bases from V and 0 bases from J, with 10 bases between. CDR3: CASSLAGTSSYEQYF. CDR3 bases: TGTGCCAGCAGCTTGGCCGGGACATCCTCCTACGAGCAGTACTTC.

Notes on this clonotype: Germline is not matched at one junction end, which may reflect a read error. This sequence joins TRBV6-2 or TRBV6-3 and TRBJ2-7; D assignment may be TRBD1 or TRBD2 (6 bases each). Germline V lookup: CDR1 MNHEY, CDR2 SVGEGT. This CDR3 region has 15 residues. The CDR3 DNA is TGTGCCAGCAGTTACGGCGGAGGGGGAAGGTACGGGCAGTACTTC. It is translated as CASSYGGGGRYGQYF.

This clonotype showed up many times. CDR3 DNA sequence: TGTGCCAGCAGCCCTCCAGGGGGCGATGAGCAGTACTTC. It translates to CASSPPGGDEQYF. The V gene is TRBV12-3 or TRBV12-4, the J gene TRBJ2-7; 8 bases agree with TRBD1. This CDR3 has 13 residues. V was clipped by 6 bases and J by 7 bases; unmatched bases: 8.

As regards this clonotype: The junction shows a germline mismatch at one end, possibly a read error. This chain links TRBV11-2 with TRBJ2-1; 9 nucleotides line up with TRBD1. Germline V gives CDR1 SGHAT, CDR2 FQNNGV. CDR3 length equals 15 residues. The CDR3 spells CGSSFGTGYYNEQFF. The CDR3 DNA is TGTGGCAGCAGCTTCGGGACAGGGTACTACAATGAGCAGTTCTTC.